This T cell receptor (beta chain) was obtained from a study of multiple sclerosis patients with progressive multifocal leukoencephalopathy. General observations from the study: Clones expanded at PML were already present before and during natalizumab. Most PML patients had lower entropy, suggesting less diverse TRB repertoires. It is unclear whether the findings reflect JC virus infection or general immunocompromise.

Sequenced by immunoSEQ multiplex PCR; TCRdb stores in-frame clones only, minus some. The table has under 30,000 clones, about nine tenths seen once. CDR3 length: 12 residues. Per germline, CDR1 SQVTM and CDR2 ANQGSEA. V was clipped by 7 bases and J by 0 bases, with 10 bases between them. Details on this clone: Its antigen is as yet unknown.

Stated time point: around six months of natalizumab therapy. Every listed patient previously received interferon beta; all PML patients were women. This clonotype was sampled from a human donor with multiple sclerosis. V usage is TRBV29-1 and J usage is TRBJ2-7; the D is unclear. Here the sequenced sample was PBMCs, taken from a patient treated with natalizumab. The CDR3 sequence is CSAILVSYEQYF. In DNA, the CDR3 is TGCAGCGCAATACTTGTCTCCTACGAGCAGTACTTC.